A single T cell receptor (beta chain) is shown here with its context. This specimen belongs to a study of blood T cell repertoires in COVID-19. This table comes from immunoSEQ multiplex PCR, and its TCRdb copy is limited to in-frame clones, with some not included. The table shows about 36,000 clones, with around nine tenths occurring only once. Germline loops: CDR1 SGHRS, CDR2 YFSETQ. V was clipped by 2 bases and J by 5 bases; unmatched bases: 4. This CDR3 comprises 16 residues. This rearrangement joins TRBV5-1 to TRBJ2-1; TRBD2 matches at 13 bases. Sequencing input: peripheral blood. The TCR was taken from a human donor in a cohort sampled during active COVID-19. This CDR3 reads CASSLPGLAGNNEQFF. In nucleotides, the CDR3 is TGCGCCAGCAGCTTACCGGGACTAGCGGGAAACAATGAGCAGTTCTTC.